The next 24 T cell receptor beta chains were all read from a single sample in a study of blood T cell repertoires in COVID-19. TCRdb's table, derived via immunoSEQ multiplex PCR, lists solely in-frame clones and lacks some. The repertoire holds roughly 220,000 clones, about four fifths seen once, with around 7.5% in the top ten. The sequenced sample consisted of peripheral blood. These receptor sequences come from a woman over 75 with COVID-19, enrolled during active disease.

This clone has more than one count but fewer than ten. This chain uses TRBV7-9 with TRBJ1-1, with D perhaps TRBD1 (6 bases). Between the trimmed V and J ends, which lost 5 bases and 4 bases, there was a span of 8 bases. The CDR3 length is 12 residues. Germline CDR1 and CDR2: SEHNR and FQNEAQ (reference sequence). The DNA for the CDR3 is TGTGCCAGCAGCCGAGGGGGCACTGAAGCTTTCTTT. Translating it yields CASSRGGTEAFF.

The chain carries TRBV13 and TRBJ2-7; tentative D call: TRBD2 (7 bases). Trimming removed 3 bases at V and 4 bases at J, with 34 bases between. Germline assignment: CDR1 PRHDT and CDR2 FYEKMQ (reference sequence). The CDR3 contains 21 residues. The CDR3 coding sequence is TGTGCCAGCAGCTTGGGGGGGGCGGGCAGGTCCTTATTTGTCCGGGGTTACGAGCAGTACTTC. Amino acid sequence: CASSLGGAGRSLFVRGYEQYF.

The V gene is TRBV7-2, the J gene TRBJ2-7; 13 bases match TRBD2. This CDR3 spans 16 amino acids. CDR1 is SGHTA, CDR2 FQGNSA, per germline. V shed 5 bases, J shed 7 bases, and the junction held 11 bases outside the gene matches. This CDR3 is CASSAGLAGVEGEQYF. CDR3 nucleotide sequence: TGTGCCAGCAGCGCAGGACTAGCGGGAGTGGAGGGGGAGCAGTACTTC.

J is TRBJ2-7 and V is TRBV28; 7 bases align to TRBD1. The CDR3 runs 15 residues. J lost 1 base, V lost 10 bases, and 13 bases had no gene match. Per the germline V gene, CDR1 is MDHEN and CDR2 is SYDVKM. DNA for the CDR3: TGTGCCATCGGGCCTAGGACAGGAGCTTCCTACGAGCAGTACTTC. Its translation: CAIGPRTGASYEQYF.

The table lists this clone with many counts. The genes are TRBV4-1 and TRBJ2-7; 10 positions match TRBD1. V was pared by 0 bases and J by 5 bases, with 10 bases of the junction left unmatched. CDR1 is MGHRA and CDR2 is YSYEKL in the germline V gene. CDR3 length: 17 amino acids. CDR3 sequence: CASSQDPLRDRGNEQYF. The CDR3 nucleotides are TGCGCCAGCAGCCAAGACCCACTCCGGGACAGGGGAAACGAGCAGTACTTC.

This clone was picked up a small number of times. The chain carries TRBV5-1 and TRBJ1-2; unclear D gene. With 3 bases removed from V and 4 bases from J, the gap between germline ends came to 10 bases. The CDR3 has 13 residues. Germline CDR1 SGHRS, CDR2 YFSETQ. The CDR3 sequence: CASSSGEVYGYTF. The CDR3 DNA is TGCGCCAGCAGCTCCGGGGAGGTCTATGGCTACACCTTC.

This chain joins TRBV5-4 and TRBJ1-1; 7 nucleotides match TRBD1. CDR3 length equals 13 residues. The germline V gene has CDR1 SGHNT and CDR2 YYREEE (reference sequence). J lost 6 bases, V lost 2 bases, and 4 bases had no gene match. The CDR3 DNA reads TGTGCCAGCAGCTTCAGGGGGTCCCCTGAAGCTTTCTTT. It translates to CASSFRGSPEAFF.

The chain is built from TRBV5-6 and TRBJ2-3, with 7 bases aligning to TRBD2. Germline CDR1 is SGHDT and CDR2 is YYEEEE. The CDR3 is made up of 14 amino acids. The ends lost 7 bases at V and 3 bases at J; junction bases unmatched: 8. CDR3 sequence: CASRAGERTDTQYF. CDR3 nucleotides: TGTGCCAGCCGGGCGGGAGAAAGGACAGATACGCAGTATTTT.

The rearrangement links TRBV12-3 or TRBV12-4 to TRBJ1-5, with TRBD1 matching 7 bases. With V trimmed by 5 bases and J by 5 bases, 3 bases remained unmatched. This CDR3 is 13 amino acids long. The CDR3 nucleotides read TGTGCCAGCAGTACTCAGGGGGATCAGCCCCAGCATTTT. It encodes CASSTQGDQPQHF.

This rearrangement joins TRBV9 to TRBJ2-7, with D possibly TRBD2 on 6 matching bases. Trimming left V 4 bases short and J 4 bases short, with 15 bases between. Germline V gene sequence: CDR1 SGDLS, CDR2 YYNGEE. The CDR3 covers 14 residues. Written as DNA, the CDR3 is TGTGCCAGCAGCCCGAAAGGGGAGGTTTACGAGCAGTACTTC. Translated, it gives CASSPKGEVYEQYF.

The chain has TRBV6-6 and TRBJ1-5, with D perhaps matching TRBD1 (6 bases). The V gene's germline CDR1 is MNHNY and CDR2 SVGAGI (reference sequence). The CDR3 is 15 residues long. Trimming left V 5 bases short and J 5 bases short, with 16 bases between. The CDR3, as DNA: TGTGCCAGCAGTAGTCCCGGGACATTAGATCAGCCCCAGCATTTT. Its translation is CASSSPGTLDQPQHF.

The J gene is TRBJ1-2, the V gene TRBV6-5; D uncertain. The germline gives CDR1 MNHEY, CDR2 SVGAGI. The CDR3 covers 12 residues. V dropped 6 bases and J dropped 6 bases, with 11 bases sitting between them. The CDR3 reads CASSQTAHGYTF. The CDR3 DNA follows: TGTGCCAGCAGCCAAACAGCACATGGCTACACCTTC.

Regarding this clone: Other DNA sequences in the same sample also yield this CDR3. The chain has TRBV28 and TRBJ1-2; tentatively, D is TRBD1 (5 bases). The CDR3 covers 13 residues. The V end was cut by 3 bases, the J end by 2 bases, with 7 bases between. The germline V gene has CDR1 MDHEN and CDR2 SYDVKM. CDR3 DNA sequence: TGTGCCAGCAGTTTGGGGCGGAACTATGGCTACACCTTC. Translation gives CASSLGRNYGYTF.

The chain is built from TRBV7-8 and TRBJ2-3, with 14 bases aligning to TRBD2. Looked up from germline, CDR1 is SGHVS and CDR2 is FQNEAQ. CDR3 length: 17 amino acids. Trimming took 5 bases from V and 8 from J; bases not matched to a gene: 12. CDR3 amino acids: CASSPGTSGSGRPTQYF. CDR3 DNA sequence: TGTGCCAGCAGCCCGGGGACTAGCGGGAGTGGGCGCCCTACGCAGTATTTT.

V gene TRBV28 combines with J gene TRBJ1-1; possible D gene TRBD1, 6 bases. The germline V gene has CDR1 MDHEN and CDR2 SYDVKM. The CDR3 extends over 12 amino acids. The V end was cut by 6 bases, the J end by 1 base, with 6 bases between. The CDR3 protein is CASRTGNTEAFF. CDR3 in DNA: TGTGCCAGCAGGACAGGGAACACTGAAGCTTTCTTT.

The rearrangement links TRBV5-1 to TRBJ1-2; TRBD1 matches at 8 bases. The CDR3 is made up of 14 amino acids. Trimming took 0 bases from V and 7 from J; bases not matched to a gene: 5. The germline V gene has CDR1 SGHRS and CDR2 YFSETQ. CDR3 bases: TGCGCCAGCAGCTTGGAGCAGGGGGCTCGTGGCTACACCTTC. This translates into CASSLEQGARGYTF.

This chain uses TRBV4-1 with TRBJ1-5; 9 bases fit TRBD1. The CDR3 runs 15 residues. Germline loops: CDR1 MGHRA, CDR2 YSYEKL. V was pared by 5 bases and J by 1 base, with 3 bases of the junction left unmatched. The CDR3 sequence is CASSSGTGSNQPQHF. The CDR3 region has the DNA TGCGCCAGCAGCTCCGGGACAGGGAGCAATCAGCCCCAGCATTTT.

The chain recombines TRBV5-4 with TRBJ1-4, with D perhaps matching TRBD1 (5 bases). This CDR3 has 13 amino acids. The V and J ends lost 3 bases and 8 bases respectively, with 11 bases between them. The germline V gene encodes CDR1 SGHNT and CDR2 YYREEE (reference sequence). CDR3 sequence (DNA): TGTGCCAGCAGCTATACAGGTAGCGAAAAACTGTTTTTT. This encodes CASSYTGSEKLFF.

On this clone itself: The junction departs from the called germline gene at one end, perhaps through a read error. V is TRBV28 and J is TRBJ1-2; 9 bases are shared with TRBD1. The CDR3 length is 16 residues. Looked up from germline, CDR1 is MDHEN and CDR2 is SYDVKM. CDR3 in amino acids: CTSRPGTGSYHYGYTF. The CDR3 DNA is TGTACCAGCAGACCCGGGACAGGGAGCTATCACTATGGCTACACCTTC.

With respect to this clone: Germline and junction disagree at one end, which may indicate a read error. This rearrangement joins TRBV7-7 to TRBJ2-5; 10 bases are shared with TRBD2. The V gene's germline CDR1 is SSHAT and CDR2 FNYEAQ (reference sequence). The CDR3 covers 15 residues. Written as DNA, the CDR3 is TGTGCTAGCACCGTAGCGGGAGGAGGTAAAGAGACCCAGTACTTC. Its protein product is CASTVAGGGKETQYF.

The rearrangement links TRBV15 to TRBJ2-7; the match to TRBD1 covers 9 bases. This CDR3 region has 15 residues. Germline values: CDR1 LNHNV, CDR2 YYDKDF (reference sequence). V lost 3 bases to trimming and J lost 5 bases; unmatched junction nucleotides: 8. This chain's CDR3 is CATSRGGTGKHEQYF. For the CDR3, the DNA is TGTGCCACCAGCAGGGGGGGGACAGGGAAGCACGAGCAGTACTTC.

The chain combines TRBV28 with TRBJ2-3; TRBD2 matches 11 bases. Trimming removed 3 bases from V and 5 bases from J; junction bases left unmatched: 7. This CDR3 is 16 amino acids long. CDR1 is MDHEN and CDR2 is SYDVKM in the germline V gene. CDR3 protein: CASSLGIAGGRDTQYF. CDR3 DNA: TGTGCCAGCAGTTTGGGGATAGCGGGAGGGCGAGATACGCAGTATTTT.

The sample holds one count of this clone. The V gene is TRBV3-1 (or the pseudogene TRBV3-2), the J gene TRBJ2-2; unclear D gene. The ends were cut back, 0 bases at V and 5 bases at J, with 10 bases in the middle. Germline assignment: CDR1 LGHDT and CDR2 YNNKEL (reference sequence). The CDR3 covers 15 residues. In DNA, the CDR3 is TGTGCCAGCAGCCAAGAATCCTACGTTACCGGGGAGCTGTTTTTT. It yields the protein CASSQESYVTGELFF.

The J gene is TRBJ1-5, the V gene TRBV2; unclear D gene. The V and J ends lost 6 bases and 2 bases respectively, with 11 bases between them. The CDR3 runs to 14 residues. Germline V gives CDR1 SNHLY, CDR2 FYNNEI. The CDR3 nucleotides are TGTGCCAGCAGCTACTTGAATGGCAATCAGCCCCAGCATTTT. This sequence encodes CASSYLNGNQPQHF.